This is a list of T cell receptor beta chains from one sample in a study of cytomegalovirus exposure and HLA in healthy donors. Assay: immunoSEQ multiplex PCR; the TCRdb copy retains only in-frame clones and omits some. This table has roughly 130,000 clones, roughly 90% appearing once. Sequenced material: PBMCs. Receptor source: a man aged 30 to 45 in good health and CMV-seronegative. Each CDR3 is given with its conserved first and last residue. A D gene is named only where the DNA matches it firmly. Rows may omit the clone size; those that give it use once, few, many or a size class.

clone_size	d_call	j_call	cdr3_length	v_call	cdr3_aa	cdr3_nt
-	-	TRBJ2-3	14	TRBV7-7	CASSKNPEADTQYF	TGTGCCAGCAGCAAGAACCCAGAGGCAGATACGCAGTATTTT
-	-	TRBJ2-1	14	TRBV7-2	CASRLTPWADEQFF	TGTGCCAGCAGGTTAACTCCCTGGGCCGATGAGCAGTTCTTC
-	-	TRBJ2-7	15	TRBV5-1	CASSLAGVVSYEQYF	TGCGCCAGCAGCTTGGCCGGGGTAGTCTCCTACGAGCAGTACTTC
-	-	TRBJ1-1	11	TRBV9	CASSMVGGAFF	TGTGCCAGCAGTATGGTGGGGGGAGCTTTCTTT
-	-	TRBJ2-7	12	TRBV6-5	CASSSAENEQYF	TGTGCCAGCAGCTCGGCGGAGAACGAGCAGTACTTC
-	TRBD1	TRBJ1-6	15	TRBV11-3	CASSLDRVRNSPLHF	TGTGCCAGCAGCCTAGACAGGGTAAGGAATTCACCCCTCCACTTT
-	TRBD2	TRBJ2-7	15	TRBV6-5	CASSPGLAGTHEQYF	TGTGCCAGCAGTCCCGGACTAGCGGGGACCCACGAGCAGTACTTC
-	TRBD1	TRBJ2-7	14	TRBV6-1	CASRGTGAGNEQYF	TGTGCCAGCAGGGGGACAGGGGCCGGAAACGAGCAGTACTTC
-	TRBD1	TRBJ2-3	15	TRBV19	CASSILQGAADTQYF	TGTGCCAGTAGTATCTTACAGGGGGCGGCAGATACGCAGTATTTT
-	-	TRBJ2-7	13	TRBV7-9	CASSPKQGREQYF	TGTGCCAGCAGCCCGAAACAGGGTCGGGAGCAGTACTTC
-	-	TRBJ1-1	15	TRBV7-2	CASSSGRGGWAEAFF	TGTGCCAGCAGCTCCGGACGGGGGGGTTGGGCTGAAGCTTTCTTT
-	-	TRBJ2-1	15	TRBV7-9	CASSPLLPKTNEQFF	TGTGCCAGCAGCCCCCTACTCCCGAAAACGAATGAGCAGTTCTTC
-	-	TRBJ1-2	14	TRBV5-4	CASSLAGHNYGYTF	TGTGCCAGCAGCTTGGCAGGGCATAACTATGGCTACACCTTC
once	-	TRBJ1-5	15	TRBV18	CASSEARGSNQPQHF	TGTGCCAGCTCAGAAGCCCGGGGTTCAAATCAGCCCCAGCATTTT
-	TRBD2	TRBJ2-1	19	TRBV5-1	CASSLIGTSGISSYNEQFF	TGCGCCAGCAGCTTAATCGGGACTAGCGGAATCAGCTCCTACAATGAGCAGTTCTTC
-	TRBD2	TRBJ2-3	14	TRBV5-1	CASSSGTSPNTQYF	TGCGCCAGCAGCTCCGGGACTAGTCCAAATACGCAGTATTTT
-	-	TRBJ1-5	15	TRBV27	CASAPGQLSNQPQHF	TGTGCCAGCGCCCCGGGACAACTTAGCAATCAGCCCCAGCATTTT
-	TRBD1	TRBJ2-5	15	TRBV11-2	CASSSSGTVQETQYF	TGTGCCAGCAGCTCCTCCGGGACAGTACAAGAGACCCAGTACTTC
-	TRBD1	TRBJ1-2	13	TRBV9	CASSIDRDYGYTF	TGTGCCAGCAGCATTGACAGGGACTATGGCTACACCTTC
-	-	TRBJ1-1	11	TRBV20-1	CSAVGQTEAFF	TGCAGTGCTGTTGGACAGACTGAAGCTTTCTTT
-	-	TRBJ1-5	12	TRBV6-1	CASSISDQPQHF	TGTGCCAGCAGTATCAGCGATCAGCCCCAGCATTTT
-	TRBD1	TRBJ1-1	15	TRBV7-6	CASRKLTGYRTEAFF	TGTGCCAGCAGAAAATTGACAGGGTATCGGACTGAAGCTTTCTTT
-	-	TRBJ2-7	11	TRBV2	CASTSSYEQYF	TGTGCCAGCACATCATCCTACGAGCAGTACTTC
-	-	TRBJ2-7	16	TRBV4-2	CASSPRNAGAPYEQYF	TGTGCCAGCAGCCCCCGAAACGCAGGGGCCCCCTACGAGCAGTACTTC
few	-	TRBJ1-2	12	TRBV10-1	CASSGAIYGYTF	TGCGCCAGCAGTGGGGCGATATATGGCTACACCTTC
-	-	TRBJ2-5	11	TRBV7-2	CASSSPGDQYF	TGTGCCAGCAGCTCCCCAGGGGACCAGTACTTC
-	-	TRBJ1-5	14	TRBV18	CASSPLEERQPQHF	TGTGCCAGCTCACCTTTGGAGGAACGTCAGCCCCAGCATTTT
-	-	TRBJ2-5	14	TRBV5-1	CASSLAAGGETQYF	TGCGCCAGCAGCTTGGCCGCAGGGGGGGAGACCCAGTACTTC
-	-	TRBJ1-3	15	TRBV7-3	CASSRTGTTGNTIYF	TGTGCCAGCAGCCGAACCGGGACAACTGGAAACACCATATATTTT
-	TRBD2	TRBJ2-6	17	TRBV4-1	CASSQGHAGGGANVLTF	TGCGCCAGCAGCCAAGGCCATGCGGGGGGCGGGGCCAACGTCCTGACTTTC
-	-	TRBJ2-1	16	TRBV9	CASSRLSLRTANEQFF	TGTGCCAGCAGCCGATTATCATTGAGGACAGCGAATGAGCAGTTCTTC
-	TRBD2	TRBJ2-2	19	TRBV5-4	CASSSPGTSGGEDTGELFF	TGTGCCAGCAGTTCGCCCGGGACTAGCGGGGGGGAAGACACCGGGGAGCTGTTTTTT
few	-	TRBJ1-6	13	TRBV6-6	CASTRGLASPLHF	TGTGCCAGTACGAGAGGGTTGGCTTCACCCCTCCACTTT
-	-	TRBJ1-6	16	TRBV28	CASSKRGLAYNSPLHF	TGTGCCAGCAGTAAGCGGGGGCTGGCCTATAATTCACCCCTCCACTTT
-	TRBD1	TRBJ2-5	15	TRBV10-3	CAISGRQGLGETQYF	TGTGCCATCAGTGGTCGACAGGGTTTAGGAGAGACCCAGTACTTC
-	-	TRBJ1-6	13	TRBV4-3	CASSQGISSPLHF	TGCGCCAGCAGCCAAGGAATTAGTTCACCCCTCCACTTT
-	-	TRBJ1-1	15	TRBV6-5	CASSYSTAMNTEAFF	TGTGCCAGCAGTTACTCGACAGCTATGAACACTGAAGCTTTCTTT
-	TRBD1	TRBJ2-7	14	TRBV6-5	CASSPWTGGYEQYF	TGTGCCAGCAGTCCTTGGACAGGGGGCTACGAGCAGTACTTC
-	-	TRBJ2-5	13	TRBV6-6	CASSLITGETQYF	TGTGCCAGCAGTTTGATCACTGGAGAGACCCAGTACTTC
-	-	TRBJ1-3	15	TRBV7-9	CASSLTVSSGNTIYF	TGTGCCAGCAGCTTGACAGTCAGCTCTGGAAACACCATATATTTT
few	TRBD1	TRBJ2-7	14	TRBV28	CASSRYRGAYEQYF	TGTGCCAGCAGTCGCTACAGGGGCGCCTACGAGCAGTACTTC
-	-	TRBJ2-5	14	TRBV5-1	CASSLGHQQETQYF	TGCGCCAGCAGCTTGGGGCACCAACAAGAGACCCAGTACTTC